This T cell receptor (beta chain) was observed in a study of response to subunit inactivated influenza vaccine. TCRdb reprocessed the RT-PCR reads with MiXCR, giving one entry per CDR3 protein. The data contain 450,000 to 600,000 distinct CDR3 sequences, roughly 7.9% of them singletons. With regard to this clonotype: What it binds is not known.

The ends were cut back, 1 base at V and 5 bases at J, with 24 bases in the middle. CDR3 length: 18 amino acids. CDR1 is SGHRS, CDR2 YFSETQ, per germline. The study, taken as a whole, reports: A suggestion made by the authors is that each seasonal influenza vaccination recruits few new T cells.

The chain combines TRBV5-1 with TRBJ2-5; D may be TRBD1 (5 bases). This specimen consisted of PBMCs from blood, obtained less than 30 months after vaccination. The clonotype originates from a man between 50 and 75 years old who received an inactivated influenza vaccine. Written as DNA, the CDR3 is TGCGCCAGCAGCTTGTCTTTTTGGCAGGGCACCTTGGTGGAGACCCAGTACTTC. Protein sequence: CASSLSFWQGTLVETQYF.